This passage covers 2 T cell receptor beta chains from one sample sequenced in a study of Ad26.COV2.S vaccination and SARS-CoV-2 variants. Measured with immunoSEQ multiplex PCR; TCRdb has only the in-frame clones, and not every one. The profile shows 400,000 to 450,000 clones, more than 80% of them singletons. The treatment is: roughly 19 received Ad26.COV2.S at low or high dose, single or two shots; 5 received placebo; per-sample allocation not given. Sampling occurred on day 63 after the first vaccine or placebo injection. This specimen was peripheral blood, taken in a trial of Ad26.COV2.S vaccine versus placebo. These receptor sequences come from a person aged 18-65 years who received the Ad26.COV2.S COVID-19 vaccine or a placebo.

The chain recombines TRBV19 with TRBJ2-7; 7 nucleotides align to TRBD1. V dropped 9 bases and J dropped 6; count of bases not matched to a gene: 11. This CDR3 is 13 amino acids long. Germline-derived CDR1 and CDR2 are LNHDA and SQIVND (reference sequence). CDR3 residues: CARVDRVKTEQYF. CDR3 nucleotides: TGTGCCAGGGTAGACAGGGTAAAAACCGAGCAGTACTTC.

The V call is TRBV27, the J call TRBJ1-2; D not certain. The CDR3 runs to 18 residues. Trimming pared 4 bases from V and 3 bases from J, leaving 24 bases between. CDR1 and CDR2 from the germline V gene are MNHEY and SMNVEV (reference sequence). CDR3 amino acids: CASSSTPRRRLSDYGYTF. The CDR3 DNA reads TGTGCCAGCAGTTCCACCCCCCGGAGAAGGTTGAGTGACTATGGCTACACCTTC.